This T cell receptor beta chain was sequenced in a study of blood T cell repertoires in COVID-19. This CDR3 region has 16 residues. Germline CDR1 MDHEN, CDR2 SYDVKM. Trimming took 5 bases from V and 5 from J; bases not matched to a gene: 11. Clones were sequenced by immunoSEQ multiplex PCR, and TCRdb holds only the in-frame ones, with some missing. Of approximately 210,000 clones listed, 84% are singletons. Sequenced input: peripheral blood. This chain joins TRBV28 and TRBJ1-5; TRBD1 matches 8 bases. This sequence was found in a woman aged 65 to 85 with active or convalescent COVID-19. CDR3 amino acids: CASSPSGQGAHQPQHF. DNA for the CDR3: TGTGCCAGCAGTCCTTCCGGGCAGGGGGCCCATCAGCCCCAGCATTTT.